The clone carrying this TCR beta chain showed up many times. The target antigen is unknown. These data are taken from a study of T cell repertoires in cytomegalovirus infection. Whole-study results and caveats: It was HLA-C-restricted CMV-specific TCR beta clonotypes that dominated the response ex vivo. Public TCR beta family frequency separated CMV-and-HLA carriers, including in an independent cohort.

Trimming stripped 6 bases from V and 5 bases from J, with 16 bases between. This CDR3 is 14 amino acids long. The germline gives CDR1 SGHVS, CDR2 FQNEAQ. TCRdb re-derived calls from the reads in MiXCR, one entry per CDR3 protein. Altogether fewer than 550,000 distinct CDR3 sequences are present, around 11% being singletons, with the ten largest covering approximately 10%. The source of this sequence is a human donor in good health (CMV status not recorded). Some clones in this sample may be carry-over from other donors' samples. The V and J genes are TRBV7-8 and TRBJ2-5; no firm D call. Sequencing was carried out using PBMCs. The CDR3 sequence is CASSPTVGLETQYF. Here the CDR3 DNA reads TGTGCCAGCAGTCCAACTGTAGGTCTGGAGACCCAGTACTTC.